This T cell receptor beta chain was sequenced in a study of CD4 T cells in relation to SARS-CoV-2 and coronaviruses. As for the study in general: The negative reference was HIV-1 Nef peptide pool or peptide-free culture.

As for this clone: The antigen remains unidentified.

The repertoire was sequenced with immunoSEQ multiplex PCR; TCRdb's copy has only in-frame clones and lacks some. The table has under 20,000 clones, 60% to 80% seen once. CD4+ T cells from unexposed donors were obtained before the COVID-19 pandemic (2011-2018). CD4+ T cells were isolated from the cells after less than 13 days of culture. This receptor was obtained from a human donor in good health. The sequenced sample consisted of CD4+ T cells from PBMCs, cultured in vitro.

The CDR3 DNA reads as TGTGCCAGCTCACCACCGACAGACTTGGGGGAGCAGTACTTC. It yields the protein CASSPPTDLGEQYF. The chain recombines TRBV18 with TRBJ2-7; tentative D call: TRBD1 (5 bases). V was cut by 0 bases and J by 7 bases, with 13 bases left in between. Per germline, CDR1 KGHSH and CDR2 LQKENI. CDR3 length: 14 residues. Based on the CDR3 plus reference TRBV18 and TRBJ2-7, the full variable domain is NAGVMQNPRHLVRRRGQEARLRCSPMKGHSHVYWYRQLPEEGLKFMVYLQKENIIDESGMPKERFSAEFPKEGPSILRIQQVVRGDSAAYFCASSPPTDLGEQYFGPGTRLTVT.